This T cell receptor (beta chain) was captured in a study of response to subunit inactivated influenza vaccine. The study's findings and limits: The authors suggested that few new T cells are recruited per seasonal influenza vaccination.

TCRdb re-analysed the RT-PCR reads in MiXCR, keeping a single row per CDR3 protein. Among 560,000 or so distinct CDR3 sequences listed, 6.5% to 8% were seen once. Germline V CDR1 and CDR2: MNHNS, SASEGT. The CDR3 is 14 residues long. Between the trimmed V and J ends, which lost 6 bases and 10 bases, there was a span of 21 bases. On this clonotype: The antigen remains unidentified.

This chain connects TRBV6-1 to TRBJ1-1; D perhaps matches TRBD1 (5 bases). The material was PBMCs from blood, obtained less than 30 months after vaccination. This receptor was taken from a man aged 45-69 years who received an inactivated influenza vaccine. This CDR3 reads CASSLTDSGDGAFF. The DNA of the CDR3 is TGTGCCAGCAGCCTCACCGACAGTGGGGACGGAGCTTTCTTT.